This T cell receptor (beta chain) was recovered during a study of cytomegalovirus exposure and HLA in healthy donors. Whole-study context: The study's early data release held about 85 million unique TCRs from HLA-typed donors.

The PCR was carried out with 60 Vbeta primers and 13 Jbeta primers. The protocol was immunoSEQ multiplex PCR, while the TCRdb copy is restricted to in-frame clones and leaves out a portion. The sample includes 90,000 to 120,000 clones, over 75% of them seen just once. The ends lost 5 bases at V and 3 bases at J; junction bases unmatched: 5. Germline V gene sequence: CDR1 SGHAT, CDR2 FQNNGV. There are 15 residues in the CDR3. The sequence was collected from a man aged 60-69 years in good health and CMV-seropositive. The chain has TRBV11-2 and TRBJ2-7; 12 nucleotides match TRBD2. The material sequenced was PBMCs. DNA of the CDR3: TGTGCCAGCAGCCCACTAGCGGGGGGTGACTACGAGCAGTACTTC. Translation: CASSPLAGGDYEQYF.